Given below is one T cell receptor beta chain in context. The CDR3 extends over 19 amino acids. Germline V lookup: CDR1 MDHEN, CDR2 SYDVKM. V shed 2 bases and J 3 bases; nucleotides not matched to a gene: 12. The data were taken from a study of blood T cell repertoires in COVID-19. In the study overall: Some COVID-19 samples were acute and others convalescent; all came from the United States, Italy and Spain. PBMCs, B-cell-depleted T cells, or T cells provided the cDNA or gDNA that made up the material.

In the original processing: Amplification with reference gene primers provided the estimates of nucleated cell counts. Repertoires were generated with immunoSEQ multiplex PCR, while TCRdb's copy carries only in-frame clones and drops some. From that table come the V and J calls and clone size; the DNA was used to work out D and trimming. Of approximately 240,000 clones in the sample, 79% are singletons; the top ten hold around 4.1%. The sequenced material came from peripheral blood. The J gene is TRBJ2-2, the V gene TRBV28, with 10 bases identical to TRBD1. The sequence was obtained from a middle-aged woman with active or convalescent COVID-19. The chain's CDR3 is CASSLPSVGTGEDTGELFF. The CDR3 nucleotides read TGTGCCAGCAGTTTACCGTCTGTTGGGACAGGGGAGGACACCGGGGAGCTGTTTTTT. Filled out from reference TRBV28 and TRBJ2-2, the complete variable domain reads DVKVTQSSRYLVKRTGEKVFLECVQDMDHENMFWYRQDPGLGLRLIYFSYDVKMKEKGDIPEGYSVSREKKERFSLILESASTNQTSMYLCASSLPSVGTGEDTGELFFGEGSRLTVL.